This T cell receptor (beta chain) came from a study of blood T cell repertoires in COVID-19. Study overall: COVID-19 samples collected from the United States, Italy and Spain covered acute and convalescent phases. Sample material is recorded as cDNA or gDNA derived from T cells, B-cell-depleted T cells, or PBMCs.

Per the study methods: Amplification with reference gene primers provided the estimates of nucleated cell counts. Assay used: immunoSEQ multiplex PCR; TCRdb lists only in-frame clones, some missing. Clone size and the V and J calls come from that table; the DNA yielded D and trimming. The repertoire holds about 55,000 clones, with approximately 82% as singletons. From germline, CDR1 is SNHLY and CDR2 FYNNEI. This CDR3 spans 14 amino acids. V shed 6 bases and J 7 bases; nucleotides not matched to a gene: 4. The TCR sequence derives from a human donor in a cohort sampled during active COVID-19. This sequence joins TRBV2 and TRBJ2-2, with 11 bases aligning to TRBD2. The sample was peripheral blood. This chain's CDR3 is CASRAGTSGGELFF. The CDR3 DNA follows: TGTGCCAGCAGGGCCGGGACTAGCGGCGGGGAGCTGTTTTTT.